These 27 T cell receptor beta chains were all obtained from the same sample, sequenced in a study of CD8 T cells in Susac syndrome. Random hexamers were used to reverse transcribe an amount of roughly 0.45 to 1 ug RNA. MiXCR, run by TCRdb on the immunoSEQ multiplex PCR reads, gives a single entry per CDR3 protein. The repertoire holds approximately 180,000 distinct CDR3 sequences, with roughly 95% as singletons. The sequencing input was CD4+ T cells from PBMCs. The receptors stem from a human donor with multiple sclerosis.

The chain combines TRBV29-1 with TRBJ1-1; TRBD1 is a possible D gene (6 bases). Germline values: CDR1 SQVTM, CDR2 ANQGSEA. The CDR3 consists of 14 residues. V was shortened by 5 bases and J by 8 bases, with 21 bases between the two germline ends. The CDR3 region has the DNA TGCAGCGTTCAGGGGTCAGCAGGTGCTACAGAAGCTTTCTTT. This encodes CSVQGSAGATEAFF. Based on the CDR3 plus reference TRBV29-1 and TRBJ1-1, the full variable domain is SAVISQKPSRDICQRGTSLTIQCQVDSQVTMMFWYRQQPGQSLTLIATANQGSEATYESGFVIDKFPISRPNLTFSTLTVSNMSPEDSSIYLCSVQGSAGATEAFFGQGTRLTVV.

The V and J genes are TRBV30 and TRBJ1-1; tentatively, D is TRBD1 (6 bases). The CDR3 covers 12 residues. Per germline, CDR1 GTSNPN and CDR2 SVGIG (reference sequence). Trimming shortened V by 5 bases and J by 3 bases, and 10 bases separated the two germline ends. CDR3 nucleotides: TGTGCCTGGGCCGGGGGGCACACTGAAGCTTTCTTT. As protein: CAWAGGHTEAFF.

This clonotype was seen just once. V gene TRBV20-1 combines with J gene TRBJ2-3; perhaps TRBD1 as D (5 bases). The germline V and J ends were trimmed by 1 base and 0 bases, with 8 bases remaining between them. Germline V gene data show CDR1 as DFQATT and CDR2 as SNEGSKA (reference sequence). The CDR3 runs 14 residues. The CDR3 region is CSARGQSSTDTQYF. The CDR3 region has the DNA TGCAGTGCTAGAGGACAGTCTAGCACAGATACGCAGTATTTT.

J is TRBJ2-3 and V is TRBV7-8, with 12 bases identical to TRBD2. CDR3 size: 15 residues. V lost 5 bases, J lost 8 bases, and 8 bases stayed unmatched. Germline CDR1 SGHVS, CDR2 FQNEAQ. CDR3 protein: CASSATSGGQGTQYF. DNA for the CDR3: TGTGCCAGCAGCGCAACTAGCGGGGGGCAGGGTACGCAGTATTTT.

The rearrangement uses TRBV29-1 and TRBJ2-3, with 9 bases lining up with TRBD1. CDR3 length equals 13 residues. CDR1 is SQVTM and CDR2 is ANQGSEA in the germline V gene. The CDR3 protein is CSIGRDRADTQYF. Written as DNA, the CDR3 is TGCAGTATCGGCCGGGACAGGGCAGATACGCAGTATTTT.

CDR3 in DNA: TGCAGTGCTGAGATAGCAGGAGCCCAAGAGACCCAGTACTTC. Translated, it gives CSAEIAGAQETQYF. The V and J genes are TRBV20-1 and TRBJ2-5; D is ambiguous. Germline values: CDR1 DFQATT, CDR2 SNEGSKA (reference sequence). CDR3 size: 14 residues. V dropped 5 bases and J dropped 1 base, with 14 bases sitting between them.

This chain connects TRBV2 to TRBJ1-6; D call uncertain. V was cut by 3 bases and J by 7 bases, with 4 bases left in between. From germline, CDR1 is SNHLY and CDR2 FYNNEI. This CDR3 has 12 amino acids. The CDR3 loop reads CASSDPNSPLHF. CDR3 coding DNA: TGTGCCAGCAGTGACCCCAATTCACCCCTCCACTTT. The entire variable domain, with the rest obtained from reference TRBV2 and TRBJ1-6, is as follows: EPEVTQTPSHQVTQMGQEVILRCVPISNHLYFYWYRQILGQKVEFLVSFYNNEISEKSEIFDDQFSVERPDGSNFTLKIRSTKLEDSAMYFCASSDPNSPLHFGNGTRLTVT.

The sample holds one count of this clonotype. The gene calls are TRBV5-6 and TRBJ1-2; 10 bases line up with TRBD1. The CDR3 is made up of 16 amino acids. Germline values: CDR1 SGHDT, CDR2 YYEEEE. Trimming at V came to 4 bases and at J to 8 bases, leaving 14 bases not matched to a gene. The CDR3 DNA is TGTGCCAGCAGCCTTGAAACGGGACAGGGGTATAGAGGCTACACCTTC. It translates to CASSLETGQGYRGYTF.

The V gene is TRBV29-1, the J gene TRBJ1-4, with TRBD1 identical over 10 bases. The germline V gene has CDR1 SQVTM and CDR2 ANQGSEA. V lost 6 bases and J lost 5; bases outside the gene matches: 9. CDR3 length equals 15 residues. The CDR3 nucleotides read TGCAGCGTGGGATATCTGGGACAGGGGAATGAAAAACTGTTTTTT. Translated, it gives CSVGYLGQGNEKLFF.

This chain uses TRBV7-3 with TRBJ2-1, with 8 bases lining up with TRBD2. Germline-derived CDR1 and CDR2 are SGHTA and FQGTGA. V was pared by 0 bases and J by 3 bases, with 1 base of the junction left unmatched. The CDR3 has 15 residues. The CDR3 loop reads CASSLTSGDYNEQFF. CDR3 nucleotide sequence: TGTGCCAGCAGCTTAACTAGCGGGGACTACAATGAGCAGTTCTTC.

The chain carries TRBV6-5 and TRBJ1-1; no firm D call. V gave up 0 bases and J gave up 0 bases, with 14 bases separating them. The CDR3 sequence is 17 residues long. Germline V gene data show CDR1 as MNHEY and CDR2 as SVGAGI. The CDR3 nucleotides are TGTGCCAGCAGTTACTCCCAGAGGGCAGGCTTGAACACTGAAGCTTTCTTT. This translates into CASSYSQRAGLNTEAFF.

The chain uses TRBV4-2 and TRBJ2-2, with TRBD1 matching 10 bases. The V and J ends lost 4 bases and 1 base, in that order; junction bases with no gene match: 3. The germline V gene encodes CDR1 LGHNA and CDR2 YNFKEQ. The CDR3 length is 16 residues. The CDR3 sequence: CASSPGQGQNTGELFF. In DNA, the CDR3 is TGTGCCAGCAGCCCGGGACAGGGGCAGAACACCGGGGAGCTGTTTTTT.

The gene calls are TRBV30 and TRBJ1-6; no definite D call. V lost 2 bases and J 6 bases, leaving 2 bases between the germline ends. The CDR3 extends over 11 amino acids. CDR1 GTSNPN and CDR2 SVGIG come from the germline V gene (reference sequence). CDR3 DNA: TGTGCCTGGAGTCTTAATTCACCCCTCCACTTT. It is translated as CAWSLNSPLHF. The full variable domain, its missing parts supplied by reference TRBV30 and TRBJ1-6, is SQTIHQWPATLVQPVGSPLSLECTVEGTSNPNLYWYRQAAGRGLQLLFYSVGIGQISSEVPQNLSASRPQDRQFILSSKKLLLSDSGFYLCAWSLNSPLHFGNGTRLTVT.

This chain uses TRBV4-1 with TRBJ2-1, with 15 bases fitting TRBD2. This CDR3 region has 17 residues. CDR1 is MGHRA, CDR2 YSYEKL, per germline. Trimming took 2 bases from V and 4 from J; bases not matched to a gene: 3. CDR3 in amino acids: CASSQPGLAGGYNEQFF. In DNA form, the CDR3 reads TGCGCCAGCAGCCAACCTGGACTAGCGGGGGGGTACAATGAGCAGTTCTTC.

The J gene is TRBJ2-1, the V gene TRBV11-2; 7 bases line up with TRBD2. Unmatched junction bases numbered 3, after V lost 1 base and J lost 0 bases. Germline-derived CDR1 and CDR2 are SGHAT and FQNNGV. The CDR3 consists of 16 residues. CDR3 amino acids: CASSLVGGTSYNEQFF. CDR3 DNA: TGTGCCAGCAGCTTAGTCGGGGGGACCTCCTACAATGAGCAGTTCTTC.

This chain joins TRBV12-3 or TRBV12-4 and TRBJ1-1, with no clear D. V was trimmed by 3 bases and J by 4 bases, leaving 9 bases between them. This CDR3 spans 13 amino acids. The CDR3 DNA is TGTGCCAGCAGTTTGCGGGTTACCACTGAAGCTTTCTTT. It translates to CASSLRVTTEAFF.

CDR3 in DNA: TGTGCCAGCAGCACGGGACTAGCGGGGGCCGGGGAGCTGTTTTTT. Its translation: CASSTGLAGAGELFF. The genes are TRBV7-9 and TRBJ2-2; TRBD2 matches at 14 bases. This CDR3 contains 15 residues. Germline V lookup: CDR1 SEHNR, CDR2 FQNEAQ (reference sequence). Trimming took 5 bases from V and 6 from J; bases not matched to a gene: 2.

CDR3: CASRGLAGDTGELFF. The CDR3 DNA follows: TGTGCCAGCCGTGGACTAGCGGGGGACACCGGGGAGCTGTTTTTT. The chain employs TRBV27 and TRBJ2-2, with 13 bases lining up with TRBD2. The CDR3 length is 15 residues. The V and J ends lost 8 bases and 3 bases, in that order; junction bases with no gene match: 3. Germline CDR1 and CDR2: MNHEY and SMNVEV (reference sequence).

This rearrangement joins TRBV12-3 or TRBV12-4 to TRBJ2-3; maybe TRBD2 (7 bases). V was pared by 4 bases and J by 3 bases, with 14 bases between. The CDR3 has 15 residues. CDR3 bases: TGTGCCAGCAGTTCCTCGGGGGGCCTGACAGATACGCAGTATTTT. Its protein is CASSSSGGLTDTQYF.

The genes are TRBV14 and TRBJ2-5; unclear D gene. The CDR3 extends over 20 amino acids. Germline V gene sequence: CDR1 SGHDN, CDR2 FVKESK. Trimming cost V 2 bases and J 1 base, with 26 bases left between them. The CDR3: CASSQLRAKILVLSQETQYF. The CDR3 DNA follows: TGTGCCAGCAGCCAACTTCGGGCCAAGATACTGGTGCTGTCCCAAGAGACCCAGTACTTC.

This clonotype was seen a single time. This rearrangement joins TRBV9 to TRBJ2-1, with 7 bases lining up with TRBD2. The CDR3 covers 13 residues. Germline V gene lookup returns CDR1 SGDLS and CDR2 YYNGEE. The J segment lost 8 bases and the V segment lost 0 bases, leaving 2 bases of the junction unmatched. Written as DNA, the CDR3 is TGTGCCAGCAGCGTAGTAGGGAGGGATGAGCAGTTCTTC. It is translated as CASSVVGRDEQFF.

This chain uses TRBV12-3 or TRBV12-4 with TRBJ1-2, with 8 bases aligning to TRBD1. The trim removed 4 bases at V and 14 bases at J, leaving 9 bases unmatched. The CDR3 is 12 residues long. The CDR3 sequence is CASSWPGGRGTF. CDR3 DNA sequence: TGTGCCAGCAGTTGGCCAGGGGGCAGAGGGACCTTC.

The rearrangement links TRBV30 to TRBJ2-3; TRBD2 matches 15 bases. Germline-derived CDR1 and CDR2 are GTSNPN and SVGIG (reference sequence). The CDR3 extends over 16 amino acids. V shed 2 bases and J 4 bases; nucleotides not matched to a gene: 4. CDR3 in DNA: TGTGCCTGGAGTCACGGACTAGCGGGGGGGCCAGATACGCAGTATTTT. This translates into CAWSHGLAGGPDTQYF. Full variable domain (remainder filled in from reference TRBV30 and TRBJ2-3): SQTIHQWPATLVQPVGSPLSLECTVEGTSNPNLYWYRQAAGRGLQLLFYSVGIGQISSEVPQNLSASRPQDRQFILSSKKLLLSDSGFYLCAWSHGLAGGPDTQYFGPGTRLTVL.

J is TRBJ2-1 and V is TRBV29-1, with TRBD2 matching over 8 bases. The CDR3 runs 13 residues. Per germline, CDR1 SQVTM and CDR2 ANQGSEA. V gave up 5 bases and J gave up 3 bases; unmatched junction bases: 3. In DNA, the CDR3 is TGCAGCGTTTTCCGGGGGGGCTACAATGAGCAGTTCTTC. Encoded protein: CSVFRGGYNEQFF.

CDR3 sequence (DNA): TGTGCCAGCAGCTTGGAAGCAGTGAACACCGGGGAGCTGTTTTTT. Its protein product is CASSLEAVNTGELFF. The chain joins TRBV5-4 to TRBJ2-2, with D hard to call. Germline CDR1 reads SGHNT; CDR2 reads YYREEE (reference sequence). The CDR3 covers 15 residues. The germline V and J ends were trimmed by 0 bases and 1 base, with 7 bases remaining between them.

The chain uses TRBV4-3 and TRBJ2-1, with no clear D. Trimming took 0 bases from V and 6 from J, leaving 12 bases between them. The CDR3 totals 15 residues. Germline V CDR1 and CDR2: LGHNA, YSLEER. As DNA, the CDR3 is TGCGCCAGCAGCCAAGATCAAAGTCGGGTCAATGAGCAGTTCTTC. This gives the protein CASSQDQSRVNEQFF.

The genes are TRBV2 and TRBJ2-3; possibly TRBD1 for D (6 bases). Trimming stripped 4 bases from V and 7 bases from J, with 9 bases between. Germline V gene lookup returns CDR1 SNHLY and CDR2 FYNNEI. The CDR3 consists of 12 residues. The DNA for the CDR3 is TGTGCCAGCAGTGTTCAGGGGAATACGCAGTATTTT. Translating it yields CASSVQGNTQYF.